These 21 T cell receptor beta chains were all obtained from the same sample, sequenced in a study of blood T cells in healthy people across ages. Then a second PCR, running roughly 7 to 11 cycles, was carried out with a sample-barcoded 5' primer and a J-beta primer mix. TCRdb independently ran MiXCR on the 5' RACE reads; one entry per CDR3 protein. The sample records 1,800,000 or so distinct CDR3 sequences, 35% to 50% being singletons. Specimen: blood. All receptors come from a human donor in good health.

In DNA form, the CDR3 reads TGTGCCACCAGCAGCCGACGGGGAGTCACTGAAGCTTTCTTT. It translates to CATSSRRGVTEAFF. This rearrangement joins TRBV15 to TRBJ1-1, with D unclear. Trimming took 3 bases from V and 4 from J, leaving 12 bases between them. The CDR3 consists of 14 residues. Germline values: CDR1 LNHNV, CDR2 YYDKDF (reference sequence).

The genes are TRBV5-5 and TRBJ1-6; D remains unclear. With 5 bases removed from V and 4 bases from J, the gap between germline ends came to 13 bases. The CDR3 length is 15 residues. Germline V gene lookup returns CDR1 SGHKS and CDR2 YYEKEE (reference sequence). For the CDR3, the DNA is TGTGCCAGCAGTAGGGAGACGGGATATAATTCACCCCTCCACTTT. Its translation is CASSRETGYNSPLHF.

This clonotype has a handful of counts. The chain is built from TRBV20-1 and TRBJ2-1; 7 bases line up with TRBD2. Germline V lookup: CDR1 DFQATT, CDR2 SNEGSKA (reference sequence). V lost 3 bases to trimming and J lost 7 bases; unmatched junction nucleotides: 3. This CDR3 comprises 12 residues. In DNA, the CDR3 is TGCAGTGCTAGCGGGGAGGGGAATGAGCAGTTCTTC. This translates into CSASGEGNEQFF.

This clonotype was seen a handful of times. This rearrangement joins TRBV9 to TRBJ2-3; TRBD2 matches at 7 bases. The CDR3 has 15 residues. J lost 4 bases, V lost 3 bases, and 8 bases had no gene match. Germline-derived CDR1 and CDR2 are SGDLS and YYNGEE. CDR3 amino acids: CASSAGSSGSDTQYF. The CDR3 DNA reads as TGTGCCAGCAGCGCGGGAAGTAGCGGGTCAGATACGCAGTATTTT.

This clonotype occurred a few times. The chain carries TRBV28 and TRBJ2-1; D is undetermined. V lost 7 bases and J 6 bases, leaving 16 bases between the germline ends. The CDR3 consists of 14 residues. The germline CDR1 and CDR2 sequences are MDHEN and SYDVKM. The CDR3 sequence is CASTLIGSPNEQFF. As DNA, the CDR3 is TGTGCCAGCACCCTGATAGGTAGTCCCAATGAGCAGTTCTTC.

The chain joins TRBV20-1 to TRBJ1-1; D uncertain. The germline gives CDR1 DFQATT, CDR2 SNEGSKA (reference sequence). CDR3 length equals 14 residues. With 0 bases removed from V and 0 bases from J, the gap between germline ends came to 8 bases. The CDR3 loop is CSAREALMNTEAFF. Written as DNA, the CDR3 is TGCAGTGCTAGAGAGGCGCTCATGAACACTGAAGCTTTCTTT.

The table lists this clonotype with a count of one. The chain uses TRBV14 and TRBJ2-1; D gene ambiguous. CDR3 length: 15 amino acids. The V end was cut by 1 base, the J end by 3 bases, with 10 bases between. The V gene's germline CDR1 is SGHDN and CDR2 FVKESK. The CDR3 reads CASSQVSLLYNEQFF. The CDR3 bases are TGTGCCAGCAGCCAAGTATCACTCCTCTACAATGAGCAGTTCTTC.

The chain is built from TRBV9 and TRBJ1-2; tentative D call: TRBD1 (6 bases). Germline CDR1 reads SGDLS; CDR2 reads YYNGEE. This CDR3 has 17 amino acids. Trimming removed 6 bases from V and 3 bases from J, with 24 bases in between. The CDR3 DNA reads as TGTGCCAGCACCTTGGGGGCAGGGATTGATCGGGACTATGGCTACACCTTC. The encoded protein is CASTLGAGIDRDYGYTF.

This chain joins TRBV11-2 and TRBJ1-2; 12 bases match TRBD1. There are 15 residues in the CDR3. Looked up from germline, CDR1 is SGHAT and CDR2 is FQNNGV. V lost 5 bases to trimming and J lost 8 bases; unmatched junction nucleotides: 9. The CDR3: CASSISGTGGAGYTF. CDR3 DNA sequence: TGTGCCAGCAGCATCTCCGGGACAGGGGGCGCGGGCTACACCTTC.

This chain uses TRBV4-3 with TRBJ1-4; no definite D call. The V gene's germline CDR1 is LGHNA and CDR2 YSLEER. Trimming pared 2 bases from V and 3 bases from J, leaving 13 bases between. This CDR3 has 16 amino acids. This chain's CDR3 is CASSQRLTASNEKLFF. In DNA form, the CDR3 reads TGCGCCAGCAGCCAACGTCTAACAGCCTCTAATGAAAAACTGTTTTTT.

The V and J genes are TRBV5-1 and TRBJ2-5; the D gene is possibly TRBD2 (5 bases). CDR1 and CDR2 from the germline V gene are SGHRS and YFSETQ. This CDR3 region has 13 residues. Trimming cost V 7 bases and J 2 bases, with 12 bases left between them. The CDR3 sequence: CASALEVQETQYF. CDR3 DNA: TGCGCCAGCGCCCTGGAGGTACAAGAGACCCAGTACTTC.

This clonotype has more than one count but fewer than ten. As DNA, the CDR3 is TGCAGTGCTAGAGTCGTTAGGGGAATAGGAGAGCAGTACTTC. Encoded protein: CSARVVRGIGEQYF. V usage is TRBV20-1 and J usage is TRBJ2-7, with D perhaps TRBD1 (5 bases). CDR1 is DFQATT and CDR2 is SNEGSKA in the germline V gene (reference sequence). Between the trimmed V and J ends, which lost 1 base and 7 bases, there was a span of 17 bases. CDR3 length: 14 amino acids.

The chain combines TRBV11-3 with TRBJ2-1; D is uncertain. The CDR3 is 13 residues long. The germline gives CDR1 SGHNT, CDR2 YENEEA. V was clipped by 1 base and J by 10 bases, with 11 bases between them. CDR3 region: CASSLGGTSEQFF. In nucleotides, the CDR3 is TGTGCCAGCAGCTTAGGGGGAACAAGCGAGCAGTTCTTC.

The CDR3 region has the DNA TGTGCCAGCAGCCCTCCCGGGGGACAGTCTAACGGCTACACCTTC. Translation: CASSPPGGQSNGYTF. V usage is TRBV7-9 and J usage is TRBJ1-2; 7 nucleotides agree with TRBD1. CDR1 is SEHNR and CDR2 is FQNEAQ in the germline V gene (reference sequence). Unmatched junction bases numbered 14, after V lost 5 bases and J lost 8 bases. The CDR3 length is 15 residues.

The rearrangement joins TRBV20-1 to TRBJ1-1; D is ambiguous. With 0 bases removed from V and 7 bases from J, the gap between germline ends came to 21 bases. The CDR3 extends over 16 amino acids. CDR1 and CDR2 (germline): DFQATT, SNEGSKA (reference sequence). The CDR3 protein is CSARDNGRIKTGEAFF. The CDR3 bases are TGCAGTGCTAGAGATAACGGACGGATTAAAACGGGTGAAGCTTTCTTT.

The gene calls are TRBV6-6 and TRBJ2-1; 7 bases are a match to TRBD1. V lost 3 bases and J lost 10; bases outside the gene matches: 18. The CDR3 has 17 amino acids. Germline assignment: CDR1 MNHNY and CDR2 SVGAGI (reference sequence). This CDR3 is CASSYPRDRVRSGEQFF. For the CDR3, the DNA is TGTGCCAGCAGTTATCCCCGAGACAGGGTACGATCGGGGGAGCAGTTCTTC.

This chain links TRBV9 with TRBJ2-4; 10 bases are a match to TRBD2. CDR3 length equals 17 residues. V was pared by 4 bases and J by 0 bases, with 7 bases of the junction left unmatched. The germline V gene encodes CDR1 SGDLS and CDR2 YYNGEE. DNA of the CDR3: TGTGCCAGCAGCCCCACGAGCGGGGGGGTAGCCAAAAACATTCAGTACTTC. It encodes CASSPTSGGVAKNIQYF.

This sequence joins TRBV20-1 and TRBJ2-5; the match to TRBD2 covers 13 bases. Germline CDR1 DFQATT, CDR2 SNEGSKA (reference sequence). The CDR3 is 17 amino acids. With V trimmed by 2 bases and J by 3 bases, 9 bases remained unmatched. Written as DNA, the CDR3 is TGCAGTGCTAGAACCCATACTAGCGGGGGGGCCGAAGAGACCCAGTACTTC. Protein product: CSARTHTSGGAEETQYF.

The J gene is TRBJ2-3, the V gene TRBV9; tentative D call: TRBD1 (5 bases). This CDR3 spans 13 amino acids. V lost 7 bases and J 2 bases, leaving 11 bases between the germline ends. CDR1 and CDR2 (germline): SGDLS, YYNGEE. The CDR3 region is CASGRVNTDTQYF. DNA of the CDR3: TGTGCCAGCGGCAGGGTAAACACAGATACGCAGTATTTT.

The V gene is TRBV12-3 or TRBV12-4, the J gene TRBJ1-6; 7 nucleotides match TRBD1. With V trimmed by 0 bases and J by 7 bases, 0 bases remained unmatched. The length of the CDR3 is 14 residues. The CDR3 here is CASSLAGQNSPLHF. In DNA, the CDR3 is TGTGCCAGCAGTTTAGCGGGACAGAATTCACCCCTCCACTTT.

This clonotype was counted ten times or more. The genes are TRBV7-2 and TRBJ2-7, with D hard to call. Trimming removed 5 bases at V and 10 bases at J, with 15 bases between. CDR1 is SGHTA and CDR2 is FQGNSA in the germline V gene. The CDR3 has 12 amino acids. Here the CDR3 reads CASSQLRDSQYF. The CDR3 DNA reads TGTGCCAGCAGCCAACTTCGAGATTCTCAGTACTTC.